These T cell receptor beta chains were read from a single sample in a study of shared clonotypes between healthy human individuals. Sequencing was performed with immunoSEQ multiplex PCR; in TCRdb, only in-frame clones are kept and a portion is missing. Counted here are hundreds of thousands of clones, approximately 95% occurring once; the ten biggest clones make up 0.11%. What was sequenced was naive CD8+ T cells sorted from blood. Receptors were obtained from a woman aged 25 to 45 in good health. CDR3s include the opening cysteine and the closing phenylalanine or tryptophan. The D gene is left open where the match is weak. Clone size is given for some rows only: seen once, a few or many times, or a class if the clone is expanded.

TRBJ2-7 | . | 11 | TRBV6-5 | . | CASRRGLEQYF | TGTGCCAGCCGGAGAGGGCTCGAGCAGTACTTC
TRBJ2-3 | . | 15 | TRBV19 | . | CASSIVQGSTDTQYF | TGTGCCAGTAGTATAGTTCAGGGTAGCACAGATACGCAGTATTTT
TRBJ2-5 | . | 16 | TRBV7-8 | . | CASSPTRLYPQETQYF | TGTGCCAGCAGCCCCACTCGGCTTTACCCTCAAGAGACCCAGTACTTC
TRBJ2-1 | . | 15 | TRBV9 | TRBD2 | CASSVSLAGAHEQFF | TGTGCCAGCAGCGTTTCTCTAGCGGGAGCCCATGAGCAGTTCTTC
TRBJ1-5 | few | 15 | TRBV19 | . | CASSIAETSNQPQHF | TGTGCCAGTAGTATAGCTGAAACTAGCAATCAGCCCCAGCATTTT
TRBJ1-1 | . | 17 | TRBV4-2 | TRBD1 | CASSQGPTGEVNTEAFF | TGTGCCAGCAGCCAAGGCCCCACAGGGGAGGTGAACACTGAAGCTTTCTTT
TRBJ2-3 | . | 13 | TRBV11-2 | . | CASSLVGADTQYF | TGTGCCAGCAGCTTAGTCGGGGCAGATACGCAGTATTTT
TRBJ2-7 | once | 13 | TRBV9 | . | CASSEGEPGRQYF | TGTGCCAGCAGCGAGGGGGAACCCGGCCGGCAGTACTTC
TRBJ2-7 | once | 14 | TRBV27 | TRBD1 | CASSLDRGRYEQYF | TGTGCCAGCAGTTTGGACAGGGGACGGTACGAGCAGTACTTC
TRBJ2-3 | . | 13 | TRBV11-2 | . | CASSSVSTDTQYF | TGTGCCAGCAGCTCGGTATCCACAGATACGCAGTATTTT
TRBJ2-7 | . | 16 | TRBV6-1 | . | CASSAHLRGLAYEQYF | TGTGCCAGCAGTGCCCACCTAAGAGGGTTAGCCTACGAGCAGTACTTC
TRBJ2-5 | . | 13 | TRBV2 | . | CASSPAGQETQYF | TGTGCCAGCAGTCCCGCGGGGCAAGAGACCCAGTACTTC